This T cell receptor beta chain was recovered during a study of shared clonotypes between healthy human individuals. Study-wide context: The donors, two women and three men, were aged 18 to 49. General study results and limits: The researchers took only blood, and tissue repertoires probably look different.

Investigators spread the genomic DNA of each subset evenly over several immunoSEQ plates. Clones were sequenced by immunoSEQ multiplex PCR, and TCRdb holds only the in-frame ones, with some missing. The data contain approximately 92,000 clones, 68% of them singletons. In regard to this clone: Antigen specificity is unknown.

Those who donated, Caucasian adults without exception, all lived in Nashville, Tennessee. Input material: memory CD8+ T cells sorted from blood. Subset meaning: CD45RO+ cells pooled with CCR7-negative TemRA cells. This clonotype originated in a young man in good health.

The CDR3 DNA reads TGTGCCAGCAGTAGGGGAGGCGACACCGGGGAGCTGTTTTTT. Residues: CASSRGGDTGELFF. The chain combines TRBV6-1 with TRBJ2-2, with D maybe TRBD2 (6 bases). The V gene's germline CDR1 is MNHNS and CDR2 SASEGT. V was shortened by 5 bases and J by 3 bases, with 10 bases between the two germline ends. The CDR3 consists of 14 residues.